The 3 T cell receptor beta chains listed next were all sequenced from one sample in a study of cytomegalovirus exposure and HLA in healthy donors. 13 Jbeta primers and 60 Vbeta primers were used for the PCR. Some clones are missing from TCRdb's copy, which holds only in-frame ones; the method was immunoSEQ multiplex PCR. The sample has 110,000 or so clones, roughly 72% seen once; the top ten hold around a tenth. The specimen was PBMCs. The source is a woman aged 50 to 60 in good health and CMV-seropositive.

The V gene is TRBV7-8, the J gene TRBJ2-1; D unresolved. V gave up 3 bases and J gave up 2 bases, with 11 bases separating them. Germline assignment: CDR1 SGHVS and CDR2 FQNEAQ. CDR3 length: 15 residues. The CDR3 DNA reads TGTGCCAGCAGCTTGGTAGCAGCGACCTACAATGAGCAGTTCTTC. This translates into CASSLVAATYNEQFF. Looking up the rest from reference TRBV7-8 and TRBJ2-1 gives the full variable domain: GAGVSQSPRYKVAKRGQDVALRCDPISGHVSLFWYQQALGQGPEFLTYFQNEAQLDKSGLPSDRFFAERPEGSVSTLKIQRTQQEDSAVYLCASSLVAATYNEQFFGPGTRLTVL.

This sequence joins TRBV29-1 and TRBJ2-3; TRBD1 aligns across 8 bases. CDR3 length: 16 amino acids. From germline, CDR1 is SQVTM and CDR2 ANQGSEA. Trimming at V came to 6 bases and at J to 0 bases, leaving 11 bases not matched to a gene. CDR3 residues: CSVAMGQAKSTDTQYF. CDR3 DNA: TGCAGCGTGGCCATGGGACAGGCAAAAAGCACAGATACGCAGTATTTT.

The V call is TRBV28, the J call TRBJ2-2; perhaps TRBD2 as D (6 bases). Germline CDR1 MDHEN, CDR2 SYDVKM. This CDR3 is 14 amino acids long. Trimming stripped 7 bases from V and 6 bases from J, with 15 bases between. The CDR3 here is CASTTRLVAGELFF. The CDR3, as DNA: TGTGCCAGCACCACACGACTAGTCGCCGGGGAGCTGTTTTTT.